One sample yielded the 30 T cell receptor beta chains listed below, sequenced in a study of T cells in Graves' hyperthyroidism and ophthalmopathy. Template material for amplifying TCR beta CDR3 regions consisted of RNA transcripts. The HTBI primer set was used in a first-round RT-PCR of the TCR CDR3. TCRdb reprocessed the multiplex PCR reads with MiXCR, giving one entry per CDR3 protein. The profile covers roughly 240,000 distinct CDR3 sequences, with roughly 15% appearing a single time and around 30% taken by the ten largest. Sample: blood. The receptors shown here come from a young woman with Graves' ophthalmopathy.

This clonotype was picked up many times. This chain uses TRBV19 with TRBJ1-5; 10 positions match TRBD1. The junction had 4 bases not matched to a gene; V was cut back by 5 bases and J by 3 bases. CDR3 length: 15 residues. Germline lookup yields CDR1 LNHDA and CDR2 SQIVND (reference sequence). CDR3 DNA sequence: TGTGCCAGTAGTTTGGGACAGGGGTACAATCAGCCCCAGCATTTT. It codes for CASSLGQGYNQPQHF.

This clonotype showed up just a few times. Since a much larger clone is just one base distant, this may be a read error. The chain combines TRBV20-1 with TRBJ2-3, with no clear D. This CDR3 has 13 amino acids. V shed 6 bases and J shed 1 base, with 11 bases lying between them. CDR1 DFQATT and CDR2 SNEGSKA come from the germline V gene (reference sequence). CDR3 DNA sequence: TGCAGTGCATACCGACGGGGCACAGATACGCAGTATTTT. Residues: CSAYRRGTDTQYF.

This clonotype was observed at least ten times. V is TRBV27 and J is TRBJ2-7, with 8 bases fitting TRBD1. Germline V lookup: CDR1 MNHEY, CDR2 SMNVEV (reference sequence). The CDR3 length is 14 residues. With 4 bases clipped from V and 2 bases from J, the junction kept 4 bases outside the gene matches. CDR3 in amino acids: CASSYTGGTYEQYF. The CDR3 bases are TGTGCCAGCAGTTATACAGGGGGGACCTACGAGCAGTACTTC.

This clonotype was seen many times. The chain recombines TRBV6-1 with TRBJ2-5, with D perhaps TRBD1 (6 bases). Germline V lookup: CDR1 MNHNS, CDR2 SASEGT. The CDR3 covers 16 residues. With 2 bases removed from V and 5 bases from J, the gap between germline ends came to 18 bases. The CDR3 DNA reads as TGTGCCAGCAGTGAATCGGGCGGCCTTCAGGGGGAGACCCAGTACTTC. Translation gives CASSESGGLQGETQYF.

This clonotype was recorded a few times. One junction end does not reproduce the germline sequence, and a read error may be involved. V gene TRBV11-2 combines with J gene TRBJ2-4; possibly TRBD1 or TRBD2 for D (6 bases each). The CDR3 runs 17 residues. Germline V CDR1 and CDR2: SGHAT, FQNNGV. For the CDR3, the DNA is TGTGCCTGCAGCTTAGCGAGACTGGGGGGCCACAAAAACATTCAGTACTTC. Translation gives CACSLARLGGHKNIQYF. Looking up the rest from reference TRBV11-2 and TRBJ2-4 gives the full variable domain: EAGVAQSPRYKIIEKRQSVAFWCNPISGHATLYWYQQILGQGPKLLIQFQNNGVVDDSQLPKDRFSAERLKGVDSTLKIQPAKLEDSAVYLCACSLARLGGHKNIQYFGAGTRLSVL.

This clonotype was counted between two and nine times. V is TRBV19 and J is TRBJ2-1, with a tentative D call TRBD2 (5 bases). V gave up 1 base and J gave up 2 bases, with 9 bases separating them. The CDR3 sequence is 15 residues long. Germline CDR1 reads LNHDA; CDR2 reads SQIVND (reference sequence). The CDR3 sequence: CASSIAGIAYNEQFF. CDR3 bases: TGTGCCAGTAGTATAGCCGGGATTGCCTACAATGAGCAGTTCTTC.

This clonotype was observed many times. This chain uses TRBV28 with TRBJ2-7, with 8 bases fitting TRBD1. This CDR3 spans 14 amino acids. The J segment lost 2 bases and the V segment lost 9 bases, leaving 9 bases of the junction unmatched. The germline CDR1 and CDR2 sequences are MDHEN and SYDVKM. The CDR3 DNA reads TGTGCCAGTCGCGCCGGGACAGGCCCCTACGAGCAGTACTTC. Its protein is CASRAGTGPYEQYF. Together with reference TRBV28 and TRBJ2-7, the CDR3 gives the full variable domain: DVKVTQSSRYLVKRTGEKVFLECVQDMDHENMFWYRQDPGLGLRLIYFSYDVKMKEKGDIPEGYSVSREKKERFSLILESASTNQTSMYLCASRAGTGPYEQYFGPGTRLTVT.

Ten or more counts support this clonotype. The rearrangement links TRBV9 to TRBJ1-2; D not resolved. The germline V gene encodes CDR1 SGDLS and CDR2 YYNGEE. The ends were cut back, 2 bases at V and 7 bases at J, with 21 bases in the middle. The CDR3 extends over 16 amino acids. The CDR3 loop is CASSVTAVPSFVGYTF. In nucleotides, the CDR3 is TGTGCCAGCAGCGTTACAGCCGTCCCCTCCTTCGTTGGCTACACCTTC.

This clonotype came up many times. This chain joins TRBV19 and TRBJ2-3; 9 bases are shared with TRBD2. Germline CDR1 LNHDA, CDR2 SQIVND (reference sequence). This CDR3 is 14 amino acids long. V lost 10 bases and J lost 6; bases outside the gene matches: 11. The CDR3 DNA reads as TGTGCCATACCACTTAGCGGGAGTGCCGATACGCAGTATTTT. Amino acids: CAIPLSGSADTQYF.

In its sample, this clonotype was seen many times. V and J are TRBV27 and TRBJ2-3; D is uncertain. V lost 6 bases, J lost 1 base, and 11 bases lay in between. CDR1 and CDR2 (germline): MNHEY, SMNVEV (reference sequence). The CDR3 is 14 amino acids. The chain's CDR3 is CASRIPDRTDTQYF. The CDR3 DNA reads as TGTGCCAGCAGAATTCCGGACCGCACAGATACGCAGTATTTT.

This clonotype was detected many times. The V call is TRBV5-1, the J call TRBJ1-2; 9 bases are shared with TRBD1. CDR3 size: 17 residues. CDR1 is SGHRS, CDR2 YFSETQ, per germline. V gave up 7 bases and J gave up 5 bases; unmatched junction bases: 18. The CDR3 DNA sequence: TGCGCCAGCGCCCCCACAGCTACTGGACAGGGGTTTTATGGCTACACCTTC. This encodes CASAPTATGQGFYGYTF.

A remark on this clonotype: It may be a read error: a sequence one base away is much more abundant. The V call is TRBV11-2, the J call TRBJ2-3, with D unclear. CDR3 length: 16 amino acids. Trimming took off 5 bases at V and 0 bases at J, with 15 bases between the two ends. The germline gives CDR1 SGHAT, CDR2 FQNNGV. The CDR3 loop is CASSPAPGPSTDTQYF. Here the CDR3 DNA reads TGTGCCAGCAGCCCGGCTCCCGGTCCTAGCACAGATACGCAGTATTTT.

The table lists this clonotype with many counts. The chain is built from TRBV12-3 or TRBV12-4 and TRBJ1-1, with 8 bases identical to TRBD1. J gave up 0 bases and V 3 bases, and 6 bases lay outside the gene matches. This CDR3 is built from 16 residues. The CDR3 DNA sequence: TGTGCCAGCAGTTTGGCGGACAGGGCCCTGAACACTGAAGCTTTCTTT. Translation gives CASSLADRALNTEAFF.

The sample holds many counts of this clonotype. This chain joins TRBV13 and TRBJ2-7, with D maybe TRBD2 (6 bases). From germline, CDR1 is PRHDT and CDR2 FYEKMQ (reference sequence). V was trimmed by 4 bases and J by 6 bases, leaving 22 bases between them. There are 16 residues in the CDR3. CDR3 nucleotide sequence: TGTGCCAGCAGCTCAAGGTTGAATGGCGGGGCCCTCGAGCAGTACTTC. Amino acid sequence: CASSSRLNGGALEQYF.

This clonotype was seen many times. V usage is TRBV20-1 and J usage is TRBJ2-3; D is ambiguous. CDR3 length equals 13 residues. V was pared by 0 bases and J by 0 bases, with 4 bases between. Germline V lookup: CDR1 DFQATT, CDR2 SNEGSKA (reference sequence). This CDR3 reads CSARDQSTDTQYF. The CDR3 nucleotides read TGCAGTGCTAGAGATCAAAGCACAGATACGCAGTATTTT.

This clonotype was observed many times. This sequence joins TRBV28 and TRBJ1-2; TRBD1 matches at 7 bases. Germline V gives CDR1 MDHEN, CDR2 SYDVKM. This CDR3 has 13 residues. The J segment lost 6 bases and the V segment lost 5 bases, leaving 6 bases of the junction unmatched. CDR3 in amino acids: CASSLTGNHGYTF. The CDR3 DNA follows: TGTGCCAGCAGTCTGACAGGGAATCATGGCTACACCTTC.

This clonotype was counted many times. The CDR3, as DNA: TGCAGTGCTAGAGGGACGGTTGGCGCCTATGGCTACACCTTC. Protein: CSARGTVGAYGYTF. This chain joins TRBV20-1 and TRBJ1-2; no firm D call. The CDR3 spans 14 residues. Between the trimmed V and J ends, which lost 1 base and 4 bases, there was a span of 13 bases. CDR1 is DFQATT and CDR2 is SNEGSKA in the germline V gene (reference sequence).

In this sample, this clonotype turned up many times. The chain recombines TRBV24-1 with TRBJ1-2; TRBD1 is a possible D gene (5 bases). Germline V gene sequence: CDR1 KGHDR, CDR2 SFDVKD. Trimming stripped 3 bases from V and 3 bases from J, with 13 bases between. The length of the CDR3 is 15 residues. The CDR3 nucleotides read TGTGCCACCAGTGATCCCATCTCAGGGTACTATGGCTACACCTTC. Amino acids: CATSDPISGYYGYTF.

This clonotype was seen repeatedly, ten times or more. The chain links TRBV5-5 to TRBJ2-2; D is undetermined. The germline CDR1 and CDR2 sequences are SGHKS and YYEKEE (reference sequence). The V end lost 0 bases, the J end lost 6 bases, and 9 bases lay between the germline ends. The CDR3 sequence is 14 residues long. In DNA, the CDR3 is TGTGCCAGCAGCTTGGAAGCCTACTCCGGGGAGCTGTTTTTT. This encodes CASSLEAYSGELFF.

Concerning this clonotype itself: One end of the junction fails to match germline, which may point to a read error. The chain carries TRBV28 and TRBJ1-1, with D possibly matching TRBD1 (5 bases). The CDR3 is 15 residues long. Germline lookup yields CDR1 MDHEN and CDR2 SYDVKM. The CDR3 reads CACRVGPGKGTEAFF. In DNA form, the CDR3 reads TGTGCCTGCAGGGTCGGACCGGGAAAGGGGACTGAAGCCTTCTTT.

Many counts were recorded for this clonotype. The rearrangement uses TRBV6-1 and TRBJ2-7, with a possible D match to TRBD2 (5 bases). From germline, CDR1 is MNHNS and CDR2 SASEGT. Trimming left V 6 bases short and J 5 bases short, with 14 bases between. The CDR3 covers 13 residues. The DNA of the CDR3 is TGTGCCAGCAGGGGTGGGAGTTACCACGAGCAGTACTTC. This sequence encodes CASRGGSYHEQYF.

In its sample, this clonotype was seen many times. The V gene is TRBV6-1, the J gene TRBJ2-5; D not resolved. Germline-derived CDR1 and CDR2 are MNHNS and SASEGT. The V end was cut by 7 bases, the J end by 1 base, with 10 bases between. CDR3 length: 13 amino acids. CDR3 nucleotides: TGTGCCAGCACCAACCCTAGCCAAGAGACCCAGTACTTC. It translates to CASTNPSQETQYF.

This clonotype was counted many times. As DNA, the CDR3 is TGTGCCAGCAGTTTATCTAGCGGGGTCACTGAAGCTTTCTTT. Amino acid sequence: CASSLSSGVTEAFF. The chain carries TRBV12-3 or TRBV12-4 and TRBJ1-1, with no clear D. The CDR3 covers 14 residues. Trimming left V 2 bases short and J 4 bases short, with 11 bases between.

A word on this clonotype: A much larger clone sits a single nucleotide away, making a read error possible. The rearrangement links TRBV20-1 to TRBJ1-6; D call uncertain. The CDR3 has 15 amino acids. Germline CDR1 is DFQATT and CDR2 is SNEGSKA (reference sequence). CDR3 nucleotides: TGCGGTGCTAGAGATAAGGGCGTCAGCCGTTCACCCCTCCACTTT. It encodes CGARDKGVSRSPLHF.

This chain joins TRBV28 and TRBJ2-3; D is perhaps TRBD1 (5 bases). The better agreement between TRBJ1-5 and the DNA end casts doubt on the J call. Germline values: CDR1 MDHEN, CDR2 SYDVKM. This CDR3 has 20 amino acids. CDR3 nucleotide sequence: TGTGCCAGCAACCCAACGGTGAGGACTAGCGGGGGGACCAACACAGATACGCAGCATTTT. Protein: CASNPTVRTSGGTNTDTQHF.

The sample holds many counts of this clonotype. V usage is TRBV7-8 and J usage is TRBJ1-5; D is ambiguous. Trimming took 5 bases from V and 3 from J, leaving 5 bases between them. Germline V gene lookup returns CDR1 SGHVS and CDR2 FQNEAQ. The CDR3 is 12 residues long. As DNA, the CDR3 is TGTGCCAGCAGCCAAGACAATCAGCCCCAGCATTTT. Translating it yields CASSQDNQPQHF.

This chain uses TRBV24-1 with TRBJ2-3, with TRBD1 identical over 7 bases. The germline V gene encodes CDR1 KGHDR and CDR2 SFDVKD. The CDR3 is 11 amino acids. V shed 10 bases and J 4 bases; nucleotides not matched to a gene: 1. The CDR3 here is CATQGADTQYF. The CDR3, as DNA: TGTGCCACGCAGGGGGCAGATACGCAGTATTTT.

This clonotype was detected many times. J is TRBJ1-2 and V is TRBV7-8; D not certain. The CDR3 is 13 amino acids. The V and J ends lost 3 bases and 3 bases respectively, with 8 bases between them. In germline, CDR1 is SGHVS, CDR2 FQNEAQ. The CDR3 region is CASSLDRYYGYTF. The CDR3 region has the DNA TGTGCCAGCAGCTTGGACCGATACTATGGCTACACCTTC.

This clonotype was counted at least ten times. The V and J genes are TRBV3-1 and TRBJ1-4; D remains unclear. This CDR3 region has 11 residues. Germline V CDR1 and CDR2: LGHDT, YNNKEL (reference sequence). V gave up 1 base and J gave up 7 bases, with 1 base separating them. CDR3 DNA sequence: TGTGCCAGCAGCCAAGCTGAAAAACTGTTTTTT. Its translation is CASSQAEKLFF.

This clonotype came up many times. In DNA, the CDR3 is TGTGCCAGCAGCCCGGGGGGACCGAATAATTCACCCCTCCACTTT. Protein product: CASSPGGPNNSPLHF. The chain couples TRBV3-1 to TRBJ1-6; the D gene is possibly TRBD1 (5 bases). The CDR3 is 15 residues long. V was trimmed by 4 bases and J by 5 bases, leaving 12 bases between them. Germline assignment: CDR1 LGHDT and CDR2 YNNKEL (reference sequence).